The rows below give T cell receptor beta chains drawn from one sample of a study of Ad26.COV2.S vaccination and SARS-CoV-2 variants. The assay was immunoSEQ multiplex PCR, and TCRdb's table has in-frame clones only and misses some. Among 410,000 or so clones listed, over 75% were seen once. The sample here was peripheral blood, taken in a trial of Ad26.COV2.S vaccine versus placebo. Receptor source: a person aged 18 to 65 who received the Ad26.COV2.S COVID-19 vaccine or a placebo. Each CDR3 is given with its conserved first and last residue. The order of the fields is V gene, J gene, D gene, CDR3 protein, CDR3 DNA. D genes are given only for firm matches.

v_call: TRBV4-3; j_call: TRBJ2-3; d_call: -; cdr3_aa: CASSQDGAARRVPDTQYF; cdr3_nt: TGCGCCAGCAGCCAAGACGGAGCGGCTCGGAGGGTACCAGATACGCAGTATTTT
v_call: TRBV7-9; j_call: TRBJ2-7; d_call: -; cdr3_aa: CASSLTGTPYEQYF; cdr3_nt: TGTGCCAGCAGCTTAACCGGGACTCCCTACGAGCAGTACTTC
v_call: TRBV6-6; j_call: TRBJ2-7; d_call: TRBD1; cdr3_aa: CASSYQTGDHEQYF; cdr3_nt: TGTGCCAGCAGTTACCAGACAGGGGACCACGAGCAGTACTTC
v_call: TRBV7-9; j_call: TRBJ1-5; d_call: -; cdr3_aa: CASSLLEGGPQHF; cdr3_nt: TGTGCCAGCAGCTTATTAGAGGGAGGGCCCCAGCATTTT
v_call: TRBV7-9; j_call: TRBJ2-2; d_call: TRBD2; cdr3_aa: CASRSSGRNTGELFF; cdr3_nt: TGTGCCAGCAGGTCTAGCGGGAGGAACACCGGGGAGCTGTTTTTT
v_call: TRBV29-1; j_call: TRBJ2-1; d_call: TRBD1; cdr3_aa: CSVTWTGFNEQFF; cdr3_nt: TGCAGCGTCACCTGGACAGGCTTCAATGAGCAGTTCTTC
v_call: TRBV7-9; j_call: TRBJ2-7; d_call: TRBD1; cdr3_aa: CASSLGDRGYEQYF; cdr3_nt: TGTGCCAGCAGCTTGGGGGACAGGGGCTACGAGCAGTACTTC
v_call: TRBV19; j_call: TRBJ2-1; d_call: TRBD2; cdr3_aa: CASGTPGLADYNEQFF; cdr3_nt: TGTGCCAGTGGAACTCCGGGACTAGCGGACTACAATGAGCAGTTCTTC
v_call: TRBV30; j_call: TRBJ2-1; d_call: -; cdr3_aa: CAWRGRLSYNEQFF; cdr3_nt: TGTGCCTGGAGGGGGCGGCTTTCCTACAATGAGCAGTTCTTC
v_call: TRBV3-1/TRBV3-2; j_call: TRBJ1-2; d_call: TRBD1; cdr3_aa: CASSQGQQGNYGYTF; cdr3_nt: TGTGCCAGCAGCCAAGGACAACAGGGGAACTATGGCTACACCTTC
v_call: TRBV9; j_call: TRBJ1-2; d_call: TRBD1; cdr3_aa: CASSVGGQGAINYGYTF; cdr3_nt: TGTGCCAGCAGCGTTGGGGGACAGGGGGCAATTAACTATGGCTACACCTTC
v_call: TRBV4-3; j_call: TRBJ1-2; d_call: -; cdr3_aa: CASSQDIWGARLGGYTF; cdr3_nt: TGCGCCAGCAGCCAAGATATCTGGGGGGCAAGGCTAGGAGGCTACACCTTC